The text below deals with one T cell receptor (beta chain). No cognate antigen has been identified for it. Qualities for individual bases were not recorded, and no much larger clone is one base off. The record originates from a study of CD8+CD57+ T cells in acquired aplastic anemia listed by TCRdb under 2018. About the study as a whole: On average, sorted CD4+ and CD8+ cells yielded approximately 3 ug of extracted DNA, with a range of roughly 0.18 to 30 ug. An average of roughly 10 million reads for CD4+ cells and roughly 12 million reads for CD8+ cells was obtained from healthy donor samples. Results and caveats for the whole study, not just this receptor: Between patients and healthy controls, no significant difference in CD8+ Simpson's diversity was found (P=0.060). Although 25 to 30 CD8+ CDR3 sequences were shared by patients and controls, these sequences appeared highly expressed in patients and within the immunodominant clones of patients.

Genomic DNA served as template for TCR beta VDJ combination and CDR3 sequence profiling. An Illumina HiSeq 2000 was used for TCR repertoire sequencing. Per the authors' processing: Repertoires were assessed using TRBV/TRBJ rearrangement plots, CDR3 size and DJ length profiles, and Simpson's diversity index. The most abundant DNA sequence in the deep sequencing data was taken as the immunodominant clone. CDR3 amino acid sequences were checked for sharing between subjects and were compared against published repertoires and the VDJdb database. TCRdb reran the public reads through fastp at Q25 and MiXCR, keeping productive beta chains. Here each entry gathers all rows of one CDR3 protein and keeps the most common genes and DNA. TCRdb, not the authors, supplied the V and J calls. The sample profile shows 150,000 to 200,000 distinct CDR3 sequences; approximately 60% of them were found once. The ten largest clones represent 45% of the sample.

The study deep-sequenced TCR repertoires of sorted CD4+ and CD8+ blood T cells from severe aplastic anemia patients and healthy subjects. Ficoll-Paque density gradient centrifugation was used to isolate peripheral blood mononuclear cells. CD4+ and CD8+ T cells were sorted by FACS or magnetic beads before DNA extraction. The CDR3 holds 18 amino acids from the cysteine to the phenylalanine. Solely the CDR3 DNA is kept, with 54 bases framed from the first base. CDR1 and CDR2 are read off the germline V gene (reference sequence) as LNHNV and YYDKDF. Trimming takes 1 base from V and 1 base from J, and the germline ends sit 18 bases apart.

The TCR was taken from a human donor in good health. Sequenced sample: sorted CD4+, CD8+, or CD8+CD57+ T cells (not recorded which) from PBMCs. The chain joins TRBV15 to TRBJ2-3; the D gene could be TRBD1 or TRBD2, each one agreeing over 6 bases. Here is the DNA: TGTGCCACCAGCAGAGGGGTCCGAAAGGGGGGACGCACAGATACGCAGTATTTT. Translation gives CATSRGVRKGGRTDTQYF.